A selection of T cell receptor beta chains follows, all from one sample in a study of blood T cell repertoires in COVID-19. The data were produced by immunoSEQ multiplex PCR, yet TCRdb's version contains in-frame clones alone and is incomplete. The sample holds about 220,000 clones, 82% seen once. The sample comprised peripheral blood. The receptors were gathered from a woman aged 70-85 years with acute or convalescent COVID-19. CDR3s include the opening cysteine and the closing phenylalanine or tryptophan. Fields, in order: D gene, clone size, CDR3 length, J gene, V gene, CDR3 DNA, CDR3 protein. D genes are given only for firm matches. Clone size is not always given. Where it is, it says once, few, many or a class for expanded clones.

>.|.|14|TRBJ2-2|TRBV6-5
TGTGCCAGCAGGTCACTAGCGAACACCGGGGAGCTGTTTTTT
CASRSLANTGELFF
>TRBD2|.|14|TRBJ2-7|TRBV6-6
TGTGCCAGCAGTTACTCGAGCGGGGGGGTCGAGCAGTACTTC
CASSYSSGGVEQYF
>TRBD1|.|14|TRBJ1-2|TRBV27
TGTGCCAGCAGTCCCAGGACAGGGGAGGGTGGCTACACCTTC
CASSPRTGEGGYTF
>.|.|14|TRBJ2-1|TRBV7-9
TGTGCCAGCAGCATGACAGTAGCCTACAATGAGCAGTTCTTC
CASSMTVAYNEQFF
>.|.|15|TRBJ1-4|TRBV19
TGTGCCAGTAGTTCATCCGGAGCAATTGGGGAAAAACTGTTTTTT
CASSSSGAIGEKLFF
>.|.|18|TRBJ1-2|TRBV19
TGTGCCAGTAGACCCCCAGCCCTCTTCAGTCAGGTTAACTATGGCTACACCTTC
CASRPPALFSQVNYGYTF
>TRBD1|few|18|TRBJ1-5|TRBV6-1
TGTGCCAGCAGTGAGGACGGAGGGACAGGGGGTCGCAATCAGCCCCAGCATTTT
CASSEDGGTGGRNQPQHF
>.|.|17|TRBJ1-4|TRBV11-2
TGTGCCAGCAGCTTAGATCGGATACAGGGTGTGAATGAAAAACTGTTTTTT
CASSLDRIQGVNEKLFF
>.|few|13|TRBJ2-5|TRBV7-2
TGTGCCAGCAGCTTGTATCAGGGAGAGACCCAGTACTTC
CASSLYQGETQYF
>TRBD1|.|14|TRBJ1-1|TRBV6-5
TGTGCCAGCAGTTACAGGACAGGGGAAACTGAAGCTTTCTTT
CASSYRTGETEAFF
>TRBD1|.|15|TRBJ2-7|TRBV5-1
TGCGCCAGCAGCCCCACAACAGGGGTAACCTACGAGCAGTACTTC
CASSPTTGVTYEQYF
>TRBD1|once|15|TRBJ2-1|TRBV25-1
TGTGCCAGCAGGGCCCCGGGACAGGGATTCAATGAGCAGTTCTTC
CASRAPGQGFNEQFF